There are many counts of the clone carrying this TCR beta chain. Its target is not known. Regarding time point: newly diagnosed GD, antithyroid drugs for less than 3 months. Extracted RNA from PBMCs served as the source of the TCR library. Patients came through an endocrinology department, and that department was in Xi'an, China. V was pared by 8 bases and J by 1 base, with 17 bases between. Germline CDR1 is MNHEY and CDR2 is SMNVEV (reference sequence). CDR3 length equals 15 residues. This record comes from a study of regulatory T cells in long-lasting Graves disease. Study-level findings and limits: Preferential use of TRBV28, TRBJ1-2 and TRBJ2-5 was seen in persistent disease.

Combining iRepertoire HTBI primers with Arm-PCR of CDR3 regions, the authors built TCR beta libraries. TCRdb processed the multiplex PCR reads anew with MiXCR; each CDR3 protein has one entry. The sample records approximately 230,000 distinct CDR3 sequences, around 18% being singletons. The sequencing here drew on peripheral blood mononuclear cells (PBMCs), taken at new diagnosis, from a patient treated with antithyroid drugs. This sequence joins TRBV27 and TRBJ1-1, with D perhaps TRBD1 (5 bases). This TCR came from a female donor with Graves disease. CDR3 DNA sequence: TGTGCCAGCCGGGGAACGACAGCTAAGAACACTGAAGCTTTCTTT. Translation: CASRGTTAKNTEAFF.